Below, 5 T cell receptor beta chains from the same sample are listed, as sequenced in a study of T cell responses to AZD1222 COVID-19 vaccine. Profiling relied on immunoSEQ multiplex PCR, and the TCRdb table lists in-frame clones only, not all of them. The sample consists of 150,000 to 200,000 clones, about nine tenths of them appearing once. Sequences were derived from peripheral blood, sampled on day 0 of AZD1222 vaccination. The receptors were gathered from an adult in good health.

In DNA, the CDR3 is TGTGCCAGCAGCATAAGACAGGGCTCCTACGAGCAGTACTTC. As protein: CASSIRQGSYEQYF. This sequence joins TRBV5-6 and TRBJ2-7; TRBD1 aligns across 7 bases. Trimming at V came to 4 bases and at J to 0 bases, leaving 4 bases not matched to a gene. CDR1 is SGHDT, CDR2 YYEEEE, per germline. The CDR3 consists of 14 residues.

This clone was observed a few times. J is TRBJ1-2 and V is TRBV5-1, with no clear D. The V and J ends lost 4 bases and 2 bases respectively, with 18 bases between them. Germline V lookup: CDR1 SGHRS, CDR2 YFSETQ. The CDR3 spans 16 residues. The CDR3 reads CASSPAGSVTNYGYTF. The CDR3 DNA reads TGCGCCAGCAGCCCGGCGGGTTCTGTTACCAACTATGGCTACACCTTC.

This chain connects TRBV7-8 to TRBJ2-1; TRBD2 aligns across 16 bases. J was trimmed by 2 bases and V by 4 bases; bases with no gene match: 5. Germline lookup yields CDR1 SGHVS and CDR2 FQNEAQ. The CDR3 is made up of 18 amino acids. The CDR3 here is CASSSGTSGGATYNEQFF. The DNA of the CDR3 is TGTGCCAGCAGCTCCGGGACTAGCGGGGGGGCCACCTACAATGAGCAGTTCTTC.

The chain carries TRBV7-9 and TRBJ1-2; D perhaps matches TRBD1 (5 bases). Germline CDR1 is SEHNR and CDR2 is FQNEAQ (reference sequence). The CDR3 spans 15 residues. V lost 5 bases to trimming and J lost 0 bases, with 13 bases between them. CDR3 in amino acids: CASSPRQGANYGYTF. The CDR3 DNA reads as TGTGCCAGCAGCCCCCGGCAGGGCGCTAACTATGGCTACACCTTC.

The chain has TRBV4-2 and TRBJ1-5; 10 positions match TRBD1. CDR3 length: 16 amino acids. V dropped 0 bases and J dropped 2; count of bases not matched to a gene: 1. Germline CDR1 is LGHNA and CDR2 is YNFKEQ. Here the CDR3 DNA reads TGTGCCAGCAGCCAAGAGACAGGGGGCGGCAATCAGCCCCAGCATTTT. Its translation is CASSQETGGGNQPQHF.